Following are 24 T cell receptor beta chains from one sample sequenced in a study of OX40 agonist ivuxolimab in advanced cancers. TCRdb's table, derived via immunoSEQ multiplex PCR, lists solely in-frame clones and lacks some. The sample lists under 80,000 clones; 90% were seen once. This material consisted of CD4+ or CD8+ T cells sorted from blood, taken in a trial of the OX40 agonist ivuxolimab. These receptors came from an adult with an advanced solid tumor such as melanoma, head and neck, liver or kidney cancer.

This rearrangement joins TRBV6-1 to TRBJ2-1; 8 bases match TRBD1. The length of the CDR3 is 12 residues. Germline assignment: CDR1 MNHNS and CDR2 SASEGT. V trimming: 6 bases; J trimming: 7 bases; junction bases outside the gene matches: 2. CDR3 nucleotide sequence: TGTGCCAGCAGGCGACAGGGGAATGAGCAGTTCTTC. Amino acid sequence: CASRRQGNEQFF.

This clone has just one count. The CDR3 spells CASSYSGQGAAFF. The CDR3 DNA sequence: TGTGCCAGCAGTTACTCGGGACAGGGGGCTGCTTTCTTT. The chain recombines TRBV6-5 with TRBJ1-1; 12 nucleotides agree with TRBD1. The CDR3 spans 13 residues. The germline CDR1 and CDR2 sequences are MNHEY and SVGAGI. V was clipped by 0 bases and J by 11 bases; unmatched bases: 1.

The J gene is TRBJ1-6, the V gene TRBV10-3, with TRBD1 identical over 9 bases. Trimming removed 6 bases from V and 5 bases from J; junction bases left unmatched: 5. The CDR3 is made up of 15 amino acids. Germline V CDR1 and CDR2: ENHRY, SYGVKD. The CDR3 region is CAISRTGADNSPLHF. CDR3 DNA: TGTGCCATCAGCAGGACAGGGGCCGATAATTCACCCCTCCACTTT.

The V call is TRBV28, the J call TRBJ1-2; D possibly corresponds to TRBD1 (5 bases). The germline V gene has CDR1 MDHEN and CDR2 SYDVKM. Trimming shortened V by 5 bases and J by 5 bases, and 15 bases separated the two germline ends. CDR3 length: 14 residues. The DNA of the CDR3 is TGTGCCAGCAGTCCGCCGGGACCGATTTATGGCTACACCTTC. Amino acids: CASSPPGPIYGYTF.

The CDR3 nucleotides are TGCGCCAGCAGCGCCCAGGGGAACACTGAAGCTTTCTTT. Protein sequence: CASSAQGNTEAFF. The V call is TRBV10-1, the J call TRBJ1-1; possibly TRBD1 for D (5 bases). V was clipped by 6 bases and J by 1 base, with 9 bases between them. This CDR3 comprises 13 residues. Looked up from germline, CDR1 is WNHNN and CDR2 is SYGVQD (reference sequence).

The CDR3 DNA reads as TGTGCCAGCAGCCGGGGACCGGGGAACACTGAAGCTTTCTTT. Translation gives CASSRGPGNTEAFF. The gene calls are TRBV11-3 and TRBJ1-1, with a possible D match to TRBD1 (5 bases). Germline V gene lookup returns CDR1 SGHNT and CDR2 YENEEA. This CDR3 is 14 amino acids long. Trimming took 5 bases from V and 1 from J, leaving 11 bases between them.

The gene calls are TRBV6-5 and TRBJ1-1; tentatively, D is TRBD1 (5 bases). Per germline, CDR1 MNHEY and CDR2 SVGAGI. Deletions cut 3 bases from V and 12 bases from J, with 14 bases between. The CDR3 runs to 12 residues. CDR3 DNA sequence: TGTGCCAGCAGTTATGAGGACAAGGGCACTTTCTTT. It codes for CASSYEDKGTFF.

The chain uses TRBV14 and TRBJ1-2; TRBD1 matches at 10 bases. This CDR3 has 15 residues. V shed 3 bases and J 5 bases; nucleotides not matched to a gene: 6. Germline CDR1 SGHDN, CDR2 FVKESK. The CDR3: CASSQGDRGLYGYTF. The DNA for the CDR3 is TGTGCCAGCAGCCAGGGGGACAGGGGACTTTATGGCTACACCTTC.

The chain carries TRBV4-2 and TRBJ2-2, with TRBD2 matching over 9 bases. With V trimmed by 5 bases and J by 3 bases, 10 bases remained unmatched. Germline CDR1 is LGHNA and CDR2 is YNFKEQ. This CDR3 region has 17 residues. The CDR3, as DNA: TGTGCCAGCAGCACCCAGGGAGCGGGAGGTCACACCGGGGAGCTGTTTTTT. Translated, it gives CASSTQGAGGHTGELFF.

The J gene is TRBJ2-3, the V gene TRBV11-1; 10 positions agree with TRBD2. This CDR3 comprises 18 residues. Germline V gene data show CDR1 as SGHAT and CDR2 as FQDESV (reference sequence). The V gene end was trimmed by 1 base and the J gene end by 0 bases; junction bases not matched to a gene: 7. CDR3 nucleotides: TGTGCCAGCAGCTTAGGCCGTGGACTAGCGGCTAGCACAGATACGCAGTATTTT. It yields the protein CASSLGRGLAASTDTQYF.

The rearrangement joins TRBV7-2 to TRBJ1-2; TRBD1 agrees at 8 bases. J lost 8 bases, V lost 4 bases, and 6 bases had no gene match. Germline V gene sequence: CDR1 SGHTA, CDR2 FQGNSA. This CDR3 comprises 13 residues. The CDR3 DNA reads TGTGCCAGCAGCTATAACGACAGGGGCGGCTACACCTTC. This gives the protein CASSYNDRGGYTF.

The CDR3: CASSLTGPFPGELFF. For the CDR3, the DNA is TGTGCCAGCAGCTTAACAGGTCCATTCCCCGGGGAGCTGTTTTTT. The gene calls are TRBV7-2 and TRBJ2-2, with D maybe TRBD1 (5 bases). Deletions cut 2 bases from V and 6 bases from J, with 13 bases between. The germline V gene encodes CDR1 SGHTA and CDR2 FQGNSA. The CDR3 totals 15 residues.

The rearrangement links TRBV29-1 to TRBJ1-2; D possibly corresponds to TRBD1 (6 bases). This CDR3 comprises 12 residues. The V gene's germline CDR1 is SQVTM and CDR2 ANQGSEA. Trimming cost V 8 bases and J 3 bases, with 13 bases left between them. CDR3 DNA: TGCAGCACGTCGGGGGGCGACTATGGCTACACCTTC. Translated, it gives CSTSGGDYGYTF.

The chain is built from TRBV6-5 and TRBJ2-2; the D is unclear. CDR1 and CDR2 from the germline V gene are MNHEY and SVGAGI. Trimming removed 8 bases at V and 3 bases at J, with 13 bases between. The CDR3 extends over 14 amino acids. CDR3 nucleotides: TGTGCCAGCCGACGGACCCCTTACACCGGGGAGCTGTTTTTT. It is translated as CASRRTPYTGELFF.

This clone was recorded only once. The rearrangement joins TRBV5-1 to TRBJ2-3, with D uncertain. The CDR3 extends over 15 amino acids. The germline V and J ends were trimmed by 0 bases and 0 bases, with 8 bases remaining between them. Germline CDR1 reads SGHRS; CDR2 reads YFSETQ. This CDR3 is CASSLADWSTDTQYF. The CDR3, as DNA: TGCGCCAGCAGCTTGGCTGACTGGAGCACAGATACGCAGTATTTT.

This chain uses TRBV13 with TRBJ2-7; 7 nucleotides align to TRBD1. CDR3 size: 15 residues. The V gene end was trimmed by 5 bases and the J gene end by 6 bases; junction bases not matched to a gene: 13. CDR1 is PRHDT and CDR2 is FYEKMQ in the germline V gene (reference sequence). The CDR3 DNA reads TGTGCCAGCAGCCGCCGGGACAGTGGATTCGGCGAGCAGTACTTC. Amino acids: CASSRRDSGFGEQYF.

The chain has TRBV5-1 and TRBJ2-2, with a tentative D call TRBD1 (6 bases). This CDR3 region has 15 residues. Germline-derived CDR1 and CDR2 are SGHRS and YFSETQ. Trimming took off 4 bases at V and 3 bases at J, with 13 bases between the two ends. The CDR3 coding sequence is TGCGCCAGCAGCAAACTTACAGGGCACACCGGGGAGCTGTTTTTT. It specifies CASSKLTGHTGELFF.

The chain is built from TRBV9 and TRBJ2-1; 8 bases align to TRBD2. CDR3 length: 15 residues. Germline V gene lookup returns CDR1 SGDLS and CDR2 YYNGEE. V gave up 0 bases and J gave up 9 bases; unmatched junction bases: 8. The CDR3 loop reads CASSVGGLDQGEQFF. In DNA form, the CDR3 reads TGTGCCAGCAGCGTAGGGGGACTAGATCAGGGTGAGCAGTTCTTC.

CDR3 residues: CASSLQGITEAFF. The CDR3 coding sequence is TGTGCCAGCAGCTTACAGGGTATTACTGAAGCTTTCTTT. The V call is TRBV7-2, the J call TRBJ1-1, with D possibly TRBD1 on 5 matching bases. There are 13 residues in the CDR3. V was trimmed by 2 bases and J by 5 bases, leaving 9 bases between them. Germline-derived CDR1 and CDR2 are SGHTA and FQGNSA.

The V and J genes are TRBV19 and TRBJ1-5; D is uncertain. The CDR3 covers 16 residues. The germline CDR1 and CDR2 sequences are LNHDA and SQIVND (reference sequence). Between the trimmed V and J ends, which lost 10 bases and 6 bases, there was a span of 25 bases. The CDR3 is CATRIDPSPISQPQHF. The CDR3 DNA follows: TGTGCCACCCGAATAGACCCCAGCCCCATCAGTCAGCCCCAGCATTTT.

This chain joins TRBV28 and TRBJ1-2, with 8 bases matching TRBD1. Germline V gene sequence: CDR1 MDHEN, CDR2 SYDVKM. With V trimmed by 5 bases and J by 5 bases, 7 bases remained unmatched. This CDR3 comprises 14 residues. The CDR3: CASSPGTGEYGYTF. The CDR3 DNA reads TGTGCCAGCAGTCCAGGGACAGGTGAATATGGCTACACCTTC.

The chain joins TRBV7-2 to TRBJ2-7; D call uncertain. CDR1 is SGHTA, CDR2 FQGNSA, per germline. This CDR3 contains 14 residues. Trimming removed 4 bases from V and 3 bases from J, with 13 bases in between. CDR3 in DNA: TGTGCCAGCAGCTACACGGCTGAAAACTACGAGCAGTACTTC. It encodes CASSYTAENYEQYF.

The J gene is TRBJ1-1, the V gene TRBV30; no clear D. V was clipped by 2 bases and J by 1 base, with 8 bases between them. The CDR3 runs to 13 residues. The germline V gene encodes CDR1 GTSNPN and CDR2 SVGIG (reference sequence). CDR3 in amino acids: CAWSRDPNTEAFF. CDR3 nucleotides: TGTGCCTGGAGTCGAGATCCGAACACTGAAGCTTTCTTT. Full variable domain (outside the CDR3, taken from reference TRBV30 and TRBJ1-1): SQTIHQWPATLVQPVGSPLSLECTVEGTSNPNLYWYRQAAGRGLQLLFYSVGIGQISSEVPQNLSASRPQDRQFILSSKKLLLSDSGFYLCAWSRDPNTEAFFGQGTRLTVV.

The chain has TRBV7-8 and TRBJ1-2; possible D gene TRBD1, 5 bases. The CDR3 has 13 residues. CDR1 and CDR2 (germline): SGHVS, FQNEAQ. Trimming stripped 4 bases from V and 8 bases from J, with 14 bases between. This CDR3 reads CASSSSRAYGYTF. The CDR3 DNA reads TGTGCCAGCAGCTCTAGCAGGGCATACGGCTACACCTTC.